Reported below is one T cell receptor beta chain. No antigen is known for it. The sample comes from a study of radiotherapy plus CTLA-4 blockade in lung cancer. Whole-study context: Disease control was present in 30% to 40% of patients, and objective responses in less than 20%.

This CDR3 is built from 15 residues. V lost 0 bases to trimming and J lost 6 bases, with 15 bases between them. Germline CDR1 is MNHNY and CDR2 is SVGAGI (reference sequence). The study, taken as a whole, reports: The best prediction of response reportedly came from early blood T cell clone dynamics, with interferon-beta. Blood saw expansion of tumor-derived TCR clones after radiotherapy plus ipilimumab.

Assay used: immunoSEQ multiplex PCR; TCRdb lists only in-frame clones, some missing. Of about 94,000 clones listed, 80% to 85% are singletons. V gene TRBV6-6 combines with J gene TRBJ2-7, with D unresolved. The sequence was obtained from a human donor with non-small cell lung cancer that progressed on radiotherapy plus ipilimumab. Sample: peripheral blood, taken from a patient treated with radiotherapy plus ipilimumab. In DNA form, the CDR3 reads TGTGCCAGCAGTTACTCGACCTTAGCCCTGGCCGAGCAGTACTTC. Translation: CASSYSTLALAEQYF.